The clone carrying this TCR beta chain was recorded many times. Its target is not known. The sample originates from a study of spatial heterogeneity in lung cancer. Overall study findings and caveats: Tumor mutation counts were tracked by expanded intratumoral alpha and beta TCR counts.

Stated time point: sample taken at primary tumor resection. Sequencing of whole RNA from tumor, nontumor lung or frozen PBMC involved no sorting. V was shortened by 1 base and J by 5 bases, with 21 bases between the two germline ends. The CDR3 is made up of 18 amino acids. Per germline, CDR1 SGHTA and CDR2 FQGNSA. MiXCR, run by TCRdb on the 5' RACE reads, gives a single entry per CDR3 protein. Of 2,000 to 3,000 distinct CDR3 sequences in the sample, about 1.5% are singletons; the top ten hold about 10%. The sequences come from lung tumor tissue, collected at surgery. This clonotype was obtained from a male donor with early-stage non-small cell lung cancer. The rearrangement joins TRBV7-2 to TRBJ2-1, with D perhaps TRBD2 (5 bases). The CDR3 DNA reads TGTGCCAGCAGCTTAGTATGGCCTAGCTTCGAGATCCACAATGAGCAGTTCTTC. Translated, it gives CASSLVWPSFEIHNEQFF.